A single T cell receptor (beta chain) is shown here with its context. Its antigen remains unidentified. Within one base of it there is no much larger clone, and no base qualities were kept. TCRbeta CDR3 regions were amplified from genomic DNA by means of the immunoSEQ Assay, a bias-controlled multiplex PCR. Per the authors' processing: Nucleated cell counts per sample were estimated from amplification of reference gene primers within the assay. Sequence reads were collapsed and filtered to measure the absolute abundance of every unique TCRbeta CDR3 rearrangement. For each sample, productive Simpson clonality was calculated by taking the square root of Simpson's diversity index across productive rearrangements. The table comes from immuneACCESS by way of TCRdb, which keeps in-frame sequences with V and J called. Part of the clones is missing from these tables; in studies checked, under half for an unresolved V gene and the rest for unknown reasons. Clonal size and the V and J genes are those of that table, whereas D and trimming came from the DNA. This sample holds about 59,000 clones; 75% to 95% were observed only once. About 15% of the sample is in the top ten clones.

Collaborating institutions collected whole blood in K2EDTA tubes following their own protocols. For TCRbeta analysis, collaborators shipped samples in one of three forms: frozen whole blood, isolated PBMCs, or DNA extracted from either of those sample types. The data originate from a study of blood T cell repertoires in COVID-19 (TCRdb year 2020). About the full investigation: Samples covering the acute and convalescent phases of COVID-19 were provided by collaborators in the United States, Italy and Spain. The material from the prospective study consisted of cDNA or gDNA derived from T cells, B-cell-depleted T cells, or PBMCs. The repertoires were released in a freely available public database meant as a resource for research on the immune response to SARS-CoV-2. A de-identified subject ID, COVID-19 status, age in years and sex were almost always included in the sample metadata. The samples were drawn from the first 160 participants of the ongoing ImmuneRACE study and from 950 to 1,500 subjects provided by 6 global collaborators. The dataset comprised deeply sampled blood TCRbeta repertoires from subjects exposed to, actively infected with, or recovered from COVID-19. Where available, HLA class I and class II types were obtained from metadata supplied by the sample provider rather than from assay-based typing. Summary of the overall study and its limitations: The amount of clinical and demographic metadata varied by source and participant and was provided uncurated.

Trimming takes 4 bases from V and 0 bases from J, and the germline ends sit 8 bases apart. From the cysteine up to the phenylalanine, the CDR3 has a length of 14 residues. The read is trimmed to its CDR3 DNA, 42 bases read in frame from base 1. According to the germline V gene, CDR1 reads SGDLS and CDR2 reads YYNGEE. The material sequenced was peripheral blood. The chain is assembled from TRBV9 and TRBJ1-3; a tentative D call is TRBD1 (5 bases match). This receptor was obtained from a man older than 75 with acute or convalescent COVID-19. For the CDR3, the sequence is CASSRTYSGNTIYF. The nucleotide sequence is given as TGTGCCAGCAGCAGGACATACTCTGGAAACACCATATATTTT.